The subject of this entry is one TCR beta chain. It lacks a known antigen. Library method: 5' RACE. Each TCR library was prepared from around 3.5 ug of total RNA. For each sample, cDNA synthesis with SMARTScribe reverse transcriptase was split into eight separate reactions. During cDNA synthesis, unique molecular identifiers containing a 6-nucleotide sample barcode were introduced by template switching. Amplification of TCRalpha and TCRbeta cDNA involved two nested PCRs of approximately 16 and 9 cycles, and each PCR was followed by bead purification. Before amplification, cDNA was treated with uracil DNA-glycosylase and purified using the QIAquick PCR purification kit. The second PCR added Illumina TruSeq-compatible adapters along with sample-specific barcodes. Library quality and concentration were checked on TapeStation and Qubit, and libraries were pooled at about 5 ng each. Sequencing of the pooled libraries was done on an Illumina HiSeq2500 single-index Rapid Run using custom sequencing primers and 2 x 100 bp reads. For the original study's pipeline: MiGEC version 1.2.6 was used for UMI-based consensus assembly to correct PCR and sequencing errors. MiXCR version 2.1.1 was used to carry out V(D)J alignment, clonotype assembly and CDR3 extraction. To normalise gene usage, clonotype sharing and MAIT/NKT TCR abundance, the analysis used the top 1000, 10 000 and 20 000 clonotypes per sample. After downsampling to 27 000 UMIs, diversity was calculated as the inverse Simpson index using the vegan R package. Paired Mann-Whitney U tests on discordant twin pairs were used, with Benjamini-Hochberg multiple-testing correction. TCRdb reprocessed the reads, so every CDR3 protein sequence counts as one entry and DNA is not shown. TCRdb's processing, not the authors', yielded these V and J calls. This sample's table has entries for about 450,000 distinct CDR3 sequences. Approximately 2.4% of the sample comes from the top ten.

The CDR3, cysteine through phenylalanine, is 13 amino acids long. The DNA is not on file. CDR1 is given as SQVTM and CDR2 as ANQGSEA, both from the germline V gene. This specimen belongs to a study of monozygotic twins with inflammatory bowel disease (dated by TCRdb to the late 2010s). The study in broad terms: The complete study included roughly 30 monozygotic twin pairs: 19 IBD-discordant Danish pairs and nine German pairs, of which four were IBD-concordant and five were IBD-discordant. The search for disease-associated traits relied mainly on comparing, within discordant pairs, IBD patients with their genetically identical healthy co-twins. Each individual had, on average, about 151 000 unique TCRalpha sequences and 181 000 unique TCRbeta sequences available for analysis. Points the paper makes about the study in general: Differing immunosuppressive treatments among patients may have added background noise and inter-individual variability to the repertoires. No single strong signal or clonotype linked to IBD turned up in the results, so the idea that one exists was not supported. IBD patients shared fewer clonotypes with other individuals than healthy twins did, most markedly in patients showing signs of disease activity. IBD patients had lower TCRbeta repertoire diversity, measured by the inverse Simpson index, than their healthy co-twins. Repertoire similarity did not differ between concordant and discordant twins, possibly due to limited statistical power. Different T cell subtypes could not be distinguished in the analysis.

From each donor, an approximately 2.4 ml peripheral blood sample was drawn into PAXgene tubes and stored at -80 degrees C. Without T cell sorting, total RNA was isolated from whole blood using the PAXgene blood miRNA kit on an automated QIAcube. Deep TCRalpha and TCRbeta repertoire profiling with unique molecular barcoding was performed on peripheral blood of monozygotic twin pairs concordant or discordant for inflammatory bowel disease. Smoking habits were recorded for all twin pairs, and individuals were classified as current, former or never smokers. The TCR comes from a human donor with ulcerative colitis or Crohn's disease, or a healthy co-twin of an affected twin (not recorded which). The sequenced sample was blood. The chain couples TRBV29-1 to TRBJ1-1; TCRdb indicates TRBD1, and absent DNA this call remains unverified. For the CDR3, the sequence is CSGKPGQQVEAFF.